This T cell receptor beta chain emerged from a study of identical twins. A few counts support this clonotype. Trimming cost V 0 bases and J 3 bases, with 13 bases left between them. Germline V gene sequence: CDR1 SGDLS, CDR2 YYNGEE. This CDR3 comprises 15 residues. TCRdb redid the calling of the 5' RACE reads with MiXCR, one entry per CDR3 protein. The sample has roughly 750,000 distinct CDR3 sequences; 21% are singletons. These sequences were also reported in another study, on T cells expressing NK-cell markers.

The sample was PBMCs. The sequence was collected from a woman aged 18 to 35 in good health. The chain links TRBV9 to TRBJ2-7; possibly TRBD2 for D (5 bases). The CDR3 nucleotides read TGTGCCAGCAGCGTAGGGGCTAGCTCCATCTACGAGCAGTACTTC. This encodes CASSVGASSIYEQYF.